The 4 T cell receptor beta chains in this list originate from one sample, sequenced in a study of T-cell memory formation after mild COVID-19. TCRdb analysed the 5' RACE reads with MiXCR anew, one entry per CDR3 protein. Among about 250,000 distinct CDR3 sequences, approximately 18% were seen once, and the ten largest hold roughly 23%. Sequenced input: PBMCs or a T cell subset sorted from them (not recorded which). The receptor set was obtained from a man aged 18 to 29 who had mild COVID-19 (a few samples of this study predate the infection). Cell type and time point are not known.

This clonotype was seen a few times. V and J are TRBV4-1 and TRBJ1-1; D uncertain. CDR1 is MGHRA and CDR2 is YSYEKL in the germline V gene. CDR3 length equals 11 residues. Trimming left V 1 base short and J 6 bases short, with 3 bases between. CDR3 sequence: CASSQAAEAFF. CDR3 in DNA: TGCGCCAGCAGCCAAGCGGCTGAAGCTTTCTTT.

This clonotype was counted only a few times. The chain combines TRBV5-1 with TRBJ2-7, with D possibly being TRBD1 or TRBD2 (6 bases each). CDR1 SGHRS and CDR2 YFSETQ come from the germline V gene. Trimming stripped 3 bases from V and 3 bases from J, with 19 bases between. This CDR3 comprises 16 residues. CDR3 region: CASSWGAGGTIYEQYF. CDR3 in DNA: TGCGCCAGCAGCTGGGGGGCCGGGGGAACAATCTACGAGCAGTACTTC.

This clonotype was seen a few times. J is TRBJ1-6 and V is TRBV13; no clear D gene. Deletions cut 5 bases from V and 8 bases from J, with 13 bases between. The germline gives CDR1 PRHDT, CDR2 FYEKMQ (reference sequence). This CDR3 spans 14 amino acids. The CDR3 DNA follows: TGTGCCAGCAGCATCGGCAGGTCGGATTCACCCCTCCACTTT. Amino acids: CASSIGRSDSPLHF.

This clonotype was found many times. The gene calls are TRBV18 and TRBJ1-3; D is possibly TRBD1 (6 bases). V was clipped by 3 bases and J by 0 bases, with 9 bases between them. The CDR3 consists of 15 residues. Germline V lookup: CDR1 KGHSH, CDR2 LQKENI. CDR3 sequence reads: CASSPEQGSGNTIYF. CDR3 nucleotides: TGTGCCAGCTCACCTGAACAGGGCTCTGGAAACACCATATATTTT.